The following is a TCR beta chain sequence with its context. Its specific antigen is unknown. It has no much larger one-base neighbor in the sample; base qualities were not kept. The data derive from a study of control samples from healthy donors and cancer patients (dated by TCRdb to about 2020). Receptor libraries were prepared by the immunoSEQ multiplex PCR assay. TCRdb obtained this table from immuneACCESS and retained in-frame rearrangements with V and J assigned. These tables miss some clones; where compared with another copy, unresolved V genes account for less than half of the shortfall, and the remainder is unexplained. This sample gives 150,000 to 200,000 clones in total; approximately 95% of them show up just once. About 1.5% of the sample lies in the top ten. Trimming accounts for 11 bases at V and 14 bases at J, while the number of junction bases matched to no gene is 21. Inclusive of the bounding cysteine and phenylalanine, the CDR3 is 15 residues long. Left in the record is the CDR3 DNA by itself, 45 bases read in frame from the first base. The CDR1 and CDR2 encoded by the germline V gene are MNHEY and SVGAGI.

The sequenced material came from blood. The chain is assembled from TRBV6-5 and TRBJ1-6, and 7 bases in between align with TRBD1. This clonotype was obtained from a young man in good health. The nucleotides read TGTGCCGCACAAACTACCGGGACAGTGAAATTCACCCTCCACTTT. It codes for CAAQTTGTVKFTLHF.